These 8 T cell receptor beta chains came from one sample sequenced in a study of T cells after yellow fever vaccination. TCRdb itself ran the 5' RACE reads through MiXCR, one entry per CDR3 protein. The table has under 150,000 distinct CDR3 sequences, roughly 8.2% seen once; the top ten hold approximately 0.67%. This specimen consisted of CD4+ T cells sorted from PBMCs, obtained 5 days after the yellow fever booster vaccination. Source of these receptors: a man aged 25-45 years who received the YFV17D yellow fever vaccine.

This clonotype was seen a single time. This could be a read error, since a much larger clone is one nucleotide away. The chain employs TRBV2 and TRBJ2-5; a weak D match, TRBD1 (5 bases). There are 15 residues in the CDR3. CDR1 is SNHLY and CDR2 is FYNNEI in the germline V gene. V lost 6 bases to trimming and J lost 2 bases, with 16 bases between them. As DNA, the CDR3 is TGTGCCAGCAGGATGTACAGGCGTATACAAGAGACCCAGTACTTC. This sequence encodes CASRMYRRIQETQYF.

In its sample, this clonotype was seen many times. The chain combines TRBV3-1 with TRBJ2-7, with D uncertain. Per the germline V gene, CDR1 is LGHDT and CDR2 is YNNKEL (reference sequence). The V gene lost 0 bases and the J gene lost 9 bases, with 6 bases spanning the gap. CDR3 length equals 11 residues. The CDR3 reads CASSQEGGQYF. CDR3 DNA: TGTGCCAGCAGCCAAGAAGGCGGGCAGTACTTC.

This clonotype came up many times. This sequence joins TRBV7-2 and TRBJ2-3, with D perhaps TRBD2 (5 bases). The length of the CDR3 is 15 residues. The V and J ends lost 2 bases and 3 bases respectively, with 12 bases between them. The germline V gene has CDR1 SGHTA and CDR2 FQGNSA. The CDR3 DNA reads TGTGCCAGCAGCTTAAGAGTAGCGCCTACAGATACGCAGTATTTT. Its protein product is CASSLRVAPTDTQYF.

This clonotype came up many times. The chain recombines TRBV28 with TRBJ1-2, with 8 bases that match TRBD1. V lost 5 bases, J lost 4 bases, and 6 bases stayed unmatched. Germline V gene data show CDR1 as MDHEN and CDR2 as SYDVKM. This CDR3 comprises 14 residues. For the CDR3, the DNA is TGTGCCAGCAGTGAGGGACAGGCGACCTATGGCTACACCTTC. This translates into CASSEGQATYGYTF.

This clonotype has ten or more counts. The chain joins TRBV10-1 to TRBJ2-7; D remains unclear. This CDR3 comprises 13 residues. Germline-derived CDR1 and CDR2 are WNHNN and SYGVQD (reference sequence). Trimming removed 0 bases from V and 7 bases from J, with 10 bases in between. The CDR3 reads CASSESGRREQYF. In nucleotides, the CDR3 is TGCGCCAGCAGTGAGTCGGGCCGCCGAGAGCAGTACTTC.

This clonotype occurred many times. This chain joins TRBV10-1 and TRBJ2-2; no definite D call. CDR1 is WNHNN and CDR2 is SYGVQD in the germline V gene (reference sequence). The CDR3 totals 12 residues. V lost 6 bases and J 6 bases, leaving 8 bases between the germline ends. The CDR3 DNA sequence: TGCGCCAGCAGCGGATCGGCCGGGGAGCTGTTTTTT. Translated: CASSGSAGELFF.

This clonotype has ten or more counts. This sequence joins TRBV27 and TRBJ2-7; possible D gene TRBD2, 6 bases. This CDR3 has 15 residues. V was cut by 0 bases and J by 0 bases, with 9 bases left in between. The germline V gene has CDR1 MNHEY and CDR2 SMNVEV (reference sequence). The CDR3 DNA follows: TGTGCCAGCAGTTTATCTGGACTATCCTCCTACGAGCAGTACTTC. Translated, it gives CASSLSGLSSYEQYF.

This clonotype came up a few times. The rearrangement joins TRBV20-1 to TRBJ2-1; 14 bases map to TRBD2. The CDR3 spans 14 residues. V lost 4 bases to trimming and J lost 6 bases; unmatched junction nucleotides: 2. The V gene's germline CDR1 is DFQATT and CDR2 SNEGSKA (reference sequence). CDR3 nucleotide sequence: TGCAGTGCTACGACTAGCGGGAGGGGCAATGAGCAGTTCTTC. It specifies CSATTSGRGNEQFF.